This record concerns one TCR beta chain sequence. The CDR3 runs 15 residues. Germline V CDR1 and CDR2: SGHNT, YYREEE (reference sequence). The trim removed 4 bases at V and 5 bases at J, leaving 9 bases unmatched. The data derive from a study of early T cells in non-severe SARS-CoV-2 infection. TCRdb ran MiXCR on the 5' RACE reads and lists one entry per CDR3 protein. The sample records 85,000 to 100,000 distinct CDR3 sequences, 9.5% to 11% being singletons. The TCR sequence derives from an adult who was a healthcare worker with PCR-confirmed SARS-CoV-2 infection or an uninfected control (not recorded which). The input for sequencing was whole blood, taken at baseline. The V gene is TRBV5-4, the J gene TRBJ2-5; 9 bases fit TRBD2. The CDR3 DNA sequence: TGTGCCAGCAGCCCCTCGTCCAGCGGGAGGGAGACCCAGTACTTC. Translated, it gives CASSPSSSGRETQYF.